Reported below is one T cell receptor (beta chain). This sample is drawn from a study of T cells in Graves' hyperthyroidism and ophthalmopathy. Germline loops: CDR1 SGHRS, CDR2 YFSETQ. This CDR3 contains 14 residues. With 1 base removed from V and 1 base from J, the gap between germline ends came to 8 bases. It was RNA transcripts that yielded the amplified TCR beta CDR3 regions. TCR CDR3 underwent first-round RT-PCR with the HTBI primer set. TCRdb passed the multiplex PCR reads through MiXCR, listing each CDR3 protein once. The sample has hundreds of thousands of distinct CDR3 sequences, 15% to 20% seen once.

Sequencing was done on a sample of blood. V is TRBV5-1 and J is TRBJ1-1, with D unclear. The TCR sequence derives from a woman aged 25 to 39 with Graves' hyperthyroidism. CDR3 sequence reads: CASSLSQQNTEAFF. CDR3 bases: TGCGCCAGCAGCTTGTCCCAACAGAACACTGAAGCTTTCTTT.